The rows below give T cell receptor beta chains drawn from one sample of a study of control samples from healthy donors and cancer patients. Generated by immunoSEQ multiplex PCR, the TCRdb table keeps only in-frame clones and is missing some. The sample has under 85,000 clones; around 90% are singletons. Material for sequencing was PBMCs. These TCRs come from a man in his sixties with colorectal cancer. CDR3s include the opening cysteine and the closing phenylalanine or tryptophan. A D gene is named only where the DNA matches it firmly. Rows give clone size only sometimes, using once, few, many, or a class for an expanded clone.

>TRBJ1-1|TRBD1|-|TRBV6-2/TRBV6-3
TGTGCCAGCAGTTTTCTGACAGGGACTGAAGCTTTCTTT
CASSFLTGTEAFF
>TRBJ2-3|TRBD2|-|TRBV12-5
TGTGCTAGTGGTCCGGGACTAGCGGGGGGCACAGATACGCAGTATTTT
CASGPGLAGGTDTQYF
>TRBJ1-1|TRBD1|-|TRBV18
TGTGCCAGCTCACCCAGGACAGGGGCGAACACTGAAGCTTTCTTT
CASSPRTGANTEAFF
>TRBJ2-1|TRBD2|few|TRBV11-2
TGTGCCAGCAGCTCCAAACTAGCGGGGGAGTACAATGAGCAGTTCTTC
CASSSKLAGEYNEQFF
>TRBJ1-1|-|-|TRBV6-5
TGTGCCAGCAGATGGGTTCTGAACACTGAAGCTTTCTTT
CASRWVLNTEAFF
>TRBJ1-2|-|-|TRBV11-3
TGTGCCAGCAGCTTACTGGATCCCACCTCAATCTATGGCTACACCTTC
CASSLLDPTSIYGYTF
>TRBJ2-1|TRBD2|once|TRBV10-3
TGTGCCACCGGACTAGCGGGGGACAATGAGCAGTTCTTC
CATGLAGDNEQFF
>TRBJ1-6|-|-|TRBV2
TGTGCCAGTGCAGACGATTTTAATTCACCCCTCCACTTT
CASADDFNSPLHF
>TRBJ2-7|-|-|TRBV3-1/TRBV3-2
TGTGCCAGCAGCCAAGTTGTGTCGGCGACAGACACTTGGGGGGAGCAGTACTTC
CASSQVVSATDTWGEQYF
>TRBJ2-5|-|-|TRBV10-2
TGCGCCAGCAGTGGCCACGTCGAGACCCAGTACTTC
CASSGHVETQYF
>TRBJ2-3|TRBD1|-|TRBV5-1
TGCGCCAGCAGCTCCCCGACAGGGGGCATGGATACGCAGTATTTT
CASSSPTGGMDTQYF
>TRBJ2-5|-|-|TRBV7-9
TGTGCCAGCAGCTTGACGAGGGTGGAGACCCAGTACTTC
CASSLTRVETQYF
>TRBJ2-5|TRBD2|-|TRBV6-5
TGTGCCAGCAGTTATGGGGGGGGGTACCAAGAGACCCAGTACTTC
CASSYGGGYQETQYF
>TRBJ2-2|-|-|TRBV7-3
TGTGCCAGCAGCTTAAACCAAAACACCGGGGAGCTGTTTTTT
CASSLNQNTGELFF
>TRBJ1-1|-|-|TRBV6-2/TRBV6-3
TGTGCCAGCAGTTACTCAGACAACTTACGTACTGAAGCTTTCTTT
CASSYSDNLRTEAFF
>TRBJ1-4|-|-|TRBV7-7
TGTGCCAGCAGCTTGGGCCAGGGAAATAATGAAAAACTGTTTTTT
CASSLGQGNNEKLFF
>TRBJ2-1|TRBD1|-|TRBV7-3
TGTGCCAGCAGCGCTGGGACAGGGGTCAATGAGCAGTTCTTC
CASSAGTGVNEQFF
>TRBJ2-5|TRBD1|-|TRBV7-2
TGTGCCAGCAGCCTCCGGACAGGGGGCGCAGAGACCCAGTACTTC
CASSLRTGGAETQYF
>TRBJ1-2|-|-|TRBV5-4
TGTGCCAGCAGCTTGTCCGGGGTAGATGGCTACACCTTC
CASSLSGVDGYTF
>TRBJ1-4|-|-|TRBV19
TGTGCCAGTAGTGCGACGGTTAATGAAAAACTGTTTTTT
CASSATVNEKLFF
>TRBJ2-5|TRBD1|-|TRBV2
TGTGCCAGCAGGGCCCTCAGACAGGGGGAGACCCAGTACTTC
CASRALRQGETQYF
>TRBJ1-3|-|-|TRBV5-1
TGCGCCAGCAGCTTGGTGGCAGGAGCGGGAAACACCATATATTTT
CASSLVAGAGNTIYF
>TRBJ2-3|TRBD1|-|TRBV7-3
TGTGCCAGCAGTACCAGGGGGTGGGATACGCAGTATTTT
CASSTRGWDTQYF
>TRBJ2-7|TRBD1|-|TRBV4-2
TGTGCCAGCAGCCAAGGCGACAGGGTCAGTGGGTCCTACGAGCAGTACTTC
CASSQGDRVSGSYEQYF
>TRBJ2-1|TRBD1|-|TRBV5-4
TGTGCCAGCAGCCCCACGGACAGGGCCTTGAATAGCCTCTTC
CASSPTDRALNSLF
>TRBJ1-3|-|-|TRBV9
TGTGCCAGCAGCGTAGGAGCCCCCGGAAACACCATATATTTT
CASSVGAPGNTIYF
>TRBJ1-5|-|-|TRBV19
TGTGCCAGTTCTCCAGGGGTTGCCGGGCAGCCCCAGCATTTT
CASSPGVAGQPQHF
>TRBJ2-7|-|-|TRBV25-1
TGTGCCAGCAGTGAATATATAGCCGTGCCCTACGAGCAGTACTTC
CASSEYIAVPYEQYF
>TRBJ2-1|-|-|TRBV6-5
TGTGCCAGCAGTTGGGAGGGGGAATACAATGAGCAGTTCTTC
CASSWEGEYNEQFF
>TRBJ1-6|-|-|TRBV5-4
TGTGCCAGCAGCGTGGTGACCGGGAGCGGGTCACCCCTCCACTTT
CASSVVTGSGSPLHF
>TRBJ2-7|TRBD1|-|TRBV10-1
TGCGCCAGCAGTGACAGCTTGGACAGGGGGGAAGATCCCTACGAGCAGTACTTC
CASSDSLDRGEDPYEQYF
>TRBJ1-1|TRBD1|once|TRBV9
TGTGCCAGCAGCGAGATGGGGACAGCTGTTGACACTGAAGCTTTCTTT
CASSEMGTAVDTEAFF
>TRBJ1-5|-|-|TRBV18
TGTGCCAGCTCACCGCAAACACAGGGTCCTAGCAATCAGCCCCAGCATTTT
CASSPQTQGPSNQPQHF
>TRBJ2-5|-|once|TRBV10-3
TGTGCCATCAGTGAGTGGGGGACAGCGGGAGAGACCCAGTACTTC
CAISEWGTAGETQYF
>TRBJ2-2|-|-|TRBV7-3
TGTGCCAGCAGTTCCGGGGTAGGGGAGCTGTTTTTT
CASSSGVGELFF
>TRBJ1-1|TRBD1|-|TRBV9
TGTGCCAGCAGCGTAGCTCCCGACAGGGGGAACACTGAAGCTTTCTTT
CASSVAPDRGNTEAFF
>TRBJ2-3|-|-|TRBV18
TGTGCCAGCTCACCACTTGGGGGGGCGACAGATACGCAGTATTTT
CASSPLGGATDTQYF
>TRBJ2-2|-|-|TRBV2
TGTGCCAGCAGCCCAGCACGCGGGGAGCTGTTTTTT
CASSPARGELFF
>TRBJ2-7|TRBD1|-|TRBV28
TGTGCCAGCAGGACAGGGTCGTTCGAGCAGTACTTC
CASRTGSFEQYF
>TRBJ2-7|-|-|TRBV19
TGTGCCAGTAAGGCTAGCTGGAGGGCCTACGAGCAGTACTTC
CASKASWRAYEQYF
>TRBJ2-7|-|-|TRBV10-3
TGTGCCATCAGTACGTTGACCGAGCAGTACTTC
CAISTLTEQYF
>TRBJ2-7|-|-|TRBV6-5
TGTGCCAGCAGTTACTCCCCCGAGTACGAGCAGTACTTC
CASSYSPEYEQYF
>TRBJ1-3|-|-|TRBV4-1
TGCGCCAGCAGCCAAGAAAAAACCTCTGGAAACACCATATATTTT
CASSQEKTSGNTIYF
>TRBJ2-5|-|-|TRBV5-6
TGTGCCAGCAGCTTGGTCCTAGGAACAGGAGAGACCCAGTACTTC
CASSLVLGTGETQYF
>TRBJ2-3|-|once|TRBV29-1
TGCAGCGTCGAAACGGATACGCAGTATTTT
CSVETDTQYF
>TRBJ1-5|-|few|TRBV30
TGTGCCTGGAGTGGGGGGCAGGGCAATCAGCCCCAGCATTTT
CAWSGGQGNQPQHF